This T cell receptor (beta chain) emerged from a study of blood T cell repertoires in COVID-19. Study-level information: Both acute and convalescent COVID-19 samples were obtained from the United States, Italy and Spain. T cells, B-cell-depleted T cells, or PBMCs provided the cDNA or gDNA that served as material.

Deletions cut 3 bases from V and 1 base from J, with 6 bases between. The CDR3 has 13 residues. Per germline, CDR1 SEHNR and CDR2 FQNEAQ (reference sequence). Original handling: Reference gene primer amplification gave estimated nucleated cell counts. TCRdb keeps only in-frame clones here, not all; method: immunoSEQ multiplex PCR. V, J and clone size were drawn from that table, and D and trimming were deduced from the DNA. The sample lists around 87,000 clones, 80% occurring once. Source material: peripheral blood. The receptor's source is a human donor in a cohort sampled during active COVID-19. The chain carries TRBV7-9 and TRBJ1-1, with D unclear. CDR3 sequence (DNA): TGTGCCAGCAGCTTCGGAGAGAACACTGAAGCTTTCTTT. The encoded protein is CASSFGENTEAFF. Combining the CDR3 with reference TRBV7-9 and TRBJ1-1 gives the whole variable domain DTGVSQNPRHKITKRGQNVTFRCDPISEHNRLYWYRQTLGQGPEFLTYFQNEAQLEKSRLLSDRFSAERPKGSFSTLEIQRTEQGDSAMYLCASSFGENTEAFFGQGTRLTVV.